The clone carrying this T cell receptor (beta chain) was detected only a few times. The record originates from a study of control samples from healthy donors and cancer patients. Produced via immunoSEQ multiplex PCR; TCRdb's table is partial and in-frame only. The sample has 35,000 to 45,000 clones; approximately 90% are singletons. Sequenced material: PBMCs. This TCR was sampled from a woman between 40 and 55 years old with head and neck cancer.

In DNA form, the CDR3 reads TGCGCCAGCAGCCAATCTTGGGGGGTCCTCGGCTACAATGAGCAGTTCTTC. Translating gives CASSQSWGVLGYNEQFF. The rearrangement links TRBV4-1 to TRBJ2-1; D perhaps matches TRBD2 (6 bases). CDR3 size: 17 residues. With 2 bases removed from V and 3 bases from J, the gap between germline ends came to 17 bases. Germline loops: CDR1 MGHRA, CDR2 YSYEKL.